This section outlines one T cell receptor beta chain sequence together with its context. The data were obtained in a study of control samples from healthy donors and cancer patients. TCRdb keeps only in-frame clones here, not all; method: immunoSEQ multiplex PCR. The sample shows about 15,000 clones, about nine tenths of them seen only once. Germline lookup yields CDR1 MNHEY and CDR2 SVGAGI. The length of the CDR3 is 14 residues. Deletions cut 10 bases from V and 5 bases from J, with 21 bases between. Sequenced: PBMCs. The TCR sequence derives from a woman aged 70-85 years with colorectal cancer. The chain joins TRBV6-5 to TRBJ2-7; D may be TRBD1 (6 bases). CDR3 DNA sequence: TGTGCCACCCAAACAGGGAACCGATTCCACGAGCAGTACTTC. Amino acids: CATQTGNRFHEQYF.